This T cell receptor beta chain was captured by sequencing in a study of T cells after yellow fever vaccination. V was trimmed by 3 bases and J by 6 bases, leaving 9 bases between them. This CDR3 has 12 residues. TCRdb reprocessed the 5' RACE reads with MiXCR, giving one entry per CDR3 protein. The repertoire has about 360,000 distinct CDR3 sequences, about 6.2% of them found once; the top ten carry approximately 15%. The TCR sequence derives from a man aged 25 to 45 who received the YFV17D yellow fever vaccine. This sample comprised PBMCs, obtained 5 days after the yellow fever booster vaccination. The J gene is TRBJ2-7, the V gene TRBV12-3 or TRBV12-4, with unresolved D. The CDR3 sequence is CASSLGRSEQYF. As DNA, the CDR3 is TGTGCCAGCAGTTTGGGAAGAAGCGAGCAGTACTTC.